These 10 T cell receptor beta chains share one sample of origin, sequenced in a study of blood T cells in healthy people across ages. Through a sample-barcoded 5' primer and a J-beta primer mix, a second PCR was run for about 7 to 12 cycles. TCRdb analysed the 5' RACE reads with MiXCR anew, one entry per CDR3 protein. The data show about a million distinct CDR3 sequences, roughly 50% seen once. Input material: blood. The receptors here all came from a woman aged 55-69 years in good health.

The rearrangement uses TRBV27 and TRBJ2-3; D is possibly TRBD1 (6 bases). This CDR3 is 13 amino acids long. V was cut by 4 bases and J by 4 bases, with 9 bases left in between. Germline V gene data show CDR1 as MNHEY and CDR2 as SMNVEV (reference sequence). The CDR3 sequence: CASSYDRPDTQYF. CDR3 sequence (DNA): TGTGCCAGCAGTTACGACAGGCCAGATACGCAGTATTTT.

V and J are TRBV7-9 and TRBJ2-5; 7 nucleotides align to TRBD2. From germline, CDR1 is SEHNR and CDR2 FQNEAQ (reference sequence). This CDR3 has 18 amino acids. The V segment lost 4 bases and the J segment 2 bases; nucleotides outside the gene matches: 16. For the CDR3, the DNA is TGTGCCAGCAGCTCAGCCCCTACTAGCGAGGGATGGCAAGAGACCCAGTACTTC. It encodes CASSSAPTSEGWQETQYF.

This rearrangement joins TRBV4-1 to TRBJ2-5; D gene ambiguous. This CDR3 has 13 amino acids. Germline CDR1 and CDR2: MGHRA and YSYEKL. Trimming removed 1 base at V and 9 bases at J, with 12 bases between. The CDR3 nucleotides are TGCGCCAGCAGCCAAGGACCCATCGCCGCCCAGTACTTC. The encoded protein is CASSQGPIAAQYF.

This chain connects TRBV6-6 to TRBJ1-1; 9 bases are shared with TRBD1. CDR1 and CDR2 from the germline V gene are MNHNY and SVGAGI (reference sequence). Losses at the gene ends were 6 bases for V and 5 bases for J; bases not matched to a gene: 7. CDR3 length: 14 residues. The CDR3 reads CASSLGQGLTEAFF. CDR3 in DNA: TGTGCCAGCAGCCTAGGACAGGGGTTGACTGAAGCTTTCTTT.

This clonotype was detected only a few times. This chain links TRBV4-1 with TRBJ2-7, with 9 bases aligning to TRBD1. V gave up 1 base and J gave up 3 bases; unmatched junction bases: 7. CDR1 and CDR2 from the germline V gene are MGHRA and YSYEKL. The CDR3 runs 16 residues. CDR3 amino acids: CASSQALTGGVYEQYF. The CDR3 nucleotides read TGCGCCAGCAGCCAAGCCCTGACAGGGGGAGTCTACGAGCAGTACTTC.

The chain is built from TRBV15 and TRBJ1-6; D unclear. CDR1 is LNHNV, CDR2 YYDKDF, per germline (reference sequence). Trimming cost V 1 base and J 9 bases, with 10 bases left between them. CDR3 length equals 14 residues. The CDR3 region has the DNA TGTGCCACCAGCAGAGTGGGCGGGAGTTCACCCCTCCACTTT. This gives the protein CATSRVGGSSPLHF.

This rearrangement joins TRBV12-3 or TRBV12-4 to TRBJ2-2; TRBD1 is a possible D gene (6 bases). Trimming left V 10 bases short and J 3 bases short, with 9 bases between. The CDR3 loop spans 12 amino acids. CDR3 coding DNA: TGTGCCACGCAGGGGTACACCGGGGAGCTGTTTTTT. Its translation: CATQGYTGELFF.

This chain uses TRBV4-2 with TRBJ2-1; possibly TRBD2 for D (5 bases). V lost 0 bases to trimming and J lost 6 bases, with 12 bases between them. Germline assignment: CDR1 LGHNA and CDR2 YNFKEQ. There are 15 residues in the CDR3. CDR3 nucleotides: TGTGCCAGCAGCCAAGAGGTAGGACTCATCAATGAGCAGTTCTTC. Translating gives CASSQEVGLINEQFF.

V is TRBV12-3 or TRBV12-4 and J is TRBJ1-1, with no clear D. V gave up 6 bases and J gave up 7 bases, with 15 bases separating them. CDR3 length: 13 amino acids. The CDR3 is CASSLGRSGEAFF. The CDR3 bases are TGTGCCAGCAGCCTGGGGAGGAGTGGTGAAGCTTTCTTT.

The CDR3 nucleotides are TGTGCCAGCAGCCCCGGGGGGGGTTGGTCACCCCTCCACTTT. Amino acid sequence: CASSPGGGWSPLHF. The chain employs TRBV7-2 and TRBJ1-6, with a weak D call TRBD1 (5 bases). Per the germline V gene, CDR1 is SGHTA and CDR2 is FQGNSA. This CDR3 contains 14 residues. Trimming cost V 5 bases and J 10 bases, with 15 bases left between them.